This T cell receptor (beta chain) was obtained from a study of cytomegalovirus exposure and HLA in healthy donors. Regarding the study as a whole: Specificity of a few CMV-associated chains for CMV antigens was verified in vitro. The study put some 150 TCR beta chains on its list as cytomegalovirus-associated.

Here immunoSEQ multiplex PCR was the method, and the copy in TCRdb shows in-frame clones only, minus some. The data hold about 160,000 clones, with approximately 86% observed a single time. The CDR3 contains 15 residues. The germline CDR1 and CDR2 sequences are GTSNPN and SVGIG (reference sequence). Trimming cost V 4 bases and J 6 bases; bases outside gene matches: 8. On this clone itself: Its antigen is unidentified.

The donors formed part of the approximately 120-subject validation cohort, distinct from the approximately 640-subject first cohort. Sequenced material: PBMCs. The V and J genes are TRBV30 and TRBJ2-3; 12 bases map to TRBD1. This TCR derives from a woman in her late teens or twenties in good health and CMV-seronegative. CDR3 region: CAWTLGTGGEDTQYF. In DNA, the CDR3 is TGTGCCTGGACCCTCGGGACAGGGGGCGAGGATACGCAGTATTTT.